The 21 T cell receptor beta chains listed next were all sequenced from one sample in a study of T cell responses to AZD1222 COVID-19 vaccine. TCRdb keeps only in-frame clones here, not all; method: immunoSEQ multiplex PCR. Of roughly 100,000 clones listed, around nine tenths are singletons. Here the sequenced sample was peripheral blood, taken 28 days after the second dose of the MenACWY control vaccine. The receptors stem from an adult who received the MenACWY meningococcal vaccine as a control.

The chain uses TRBV27 and TRBJ1-6; 8 positions agree with TRBD1. The length of the CDR3 is 16 residues. The J segment lost 1 base and the V segment lost 5 bases, leaving 4 bases of the junction unmatched. Germline CDR1 and CDR2: MNHEY and SMNVEV (reference sequence). CDR3 coding DNA: TGTGCCAGCAGTCCGACAGGGGCTTCCTATAATTCACCCCTCCACTTT. Translated, it gives CASSPTGASYNSPLHF.

J is TRBJ2-2 and V is TRBV11-2; the D is unclear. This CDR3 region has 15 residues. Germline CDR1 SGHAT, CDR2 FQNNGV. V lost 3 bases to trimming and J lost 5 bases, with 13 bases between them. The CDR3 DNA reads TGTGCCAGCAGCTTTCACAATATGGTAACCGGGGAGCTGTTTTTT. Its translation: CASSFHNMVTGELFF.

The rearrangement joins TRBV18 to TRBJ2-7; D is tentatively TRBD1 or TRBD2 (6 bases each). The CDR3 runs to 15 residues. Trimming removed 5 bases from V and 2 bases from J, with 16 bases in between. Germline V gene lookup returns CDR1 KGHSH and CDR2 LQKENI. The CDR3 DNA follows: TGTGCCAGCTCATCCCAGGGGACTGGGCCCTACGAGCAGTACTTC. Amino acid sequence: CASSSQGTGPYEQYF. The full variable domain, rest sourced from reference TRBV18 and TRBJ2-7, is NAGVMQNPRHLVRRRGQEARLRCSPMKGHSHVYWYRQLPEEGLKFMVYLQKENIIDESGMPKERFSAEFPKEGPSILRIQQVVRGDSAAYFCASSSQGTGPYEQYFGPGTRLTVT.

V usage is TRBV19 and J usage is TRBJ1-2; tentative D call: TRBD1 (5 bases). The ends were cut back, 5 bases at V and 2 bases at J, with 9 bases in the middle. CDR1 LNHDA and CDR2 SQIVND come from the germline V gene (reference sequence). The CDR3 is 13 residues long. The CDR3 coding sequence is TGTGCCAGTAGTTTAGCAGGGAACTATGGCTACACCTTC. Protein product: CASSLAGNYGYTF.

The chain's CDR3 is CASSPSTGKRYEQYF. The CDR3 DNA is TGTGCCAGCAGTCCATCGACAGGGAAAAGGTACGAGCAGTACTTC. The V and J genes are TRBV2 and TRBJ2-7; TRBD1 aligns across 7 bases. CDR3 length: 15 residues. Germline V CDR1 and CDR2: SNHLY, FYNNEI. V shed 5 bases, J shed 4 bases, and the junction held 11 bases outside the gene matches.

V gene TRBV6-5 combines with J gene TRBJ1-1; D perhaps matches TRBD1 (6 bases). The germline gives CDR1 MNHEY, CDR2 SVGAGI. The V end lost 2 bases, the J end lost 8 bases, and 12 bases lay between the germline ends. The CDR3 spans 13 residues. The CDR3 sequence is CASSYTWTEEAFF. The DNA of the CDR3 is TGTGCCAGCAGTTACACGTGGACAGAAGAAGCTTTCTTT.

This chain links TRBV5-5 with TRBJ2-7; 8 positions match TRBD1. The V gene's germline CDR1 is SGHKS and CDR2 YYEKEE (reference sequence). This CDR3 is built from 16 residues. V shed 0 bases and J 0 bases; nucleotides not matched to a gene: 5. CDR3 residues: CASSLAMGTGSYEQYF. The DNA for the CDR3 is TGTGCCAGCAGCTTGGCCATGGGGACAGGCTCCTACGAGCAGTACTTC.

This clone was seen a few times. The rearrangement uses TRBV11-2 and TRBJ2-6; 11 nucleotides match TRBD1. This CDR3 is built from 17 residues. Germline V gene lookup returns CDR1 SGHAT and CDR2 FQNNGV. V was clipped by 8 bases and J by 3 bases; unmatched bases: 9. The CDR3 nucleotides are TGTGCCAGCGGGCGGACAGGGGGCGTCTTTGGGGCCAACGTCCTGACTTTC. Amino acids: CASGRTGGVFGANVLTF. Drawing the rest from reference TRBV11-2 and TRBJ2-6, the complete variable domain is EAGVAQSPRYKIIEKRQSVAFWCNPISGHATLYWYQQILGQGPKLLIQFQNNGVVDDSQLPKDRFSAERLKGVDSTLKIQPAKLEDSAVYLCASGRTGGVFGANVLTFGAGSRLTVL.

The V gene is TRBV2, the J gene TRBJ1-4, with unresolved D. This CDR3 comprises 13 residues. CDR1 is SNHLY and CDR2 is FYNNEI in the germline V gene. The V gene lost 8 bases and the J gene lost 5 bases, with 12 bases spanning the gap. CDR3 bases: TGTGCCAGCTTGAGGGAATTCAATGAAAAACTGTTTTTT. This codes for CASLREFNEKLFF.

The chain employs TRBV25-1 and TRBJ1-5; 9 bases fit TRBD1. Germline V CDR1 and CDR2: MGHDK, SYGVNS. The V segment lost 4 bases and the J segment 7 bases; nucleotides outside the gene matches: 5. This CDR3 spans 14 amino acids. In nucleotides, the CDR3 is TGTGCCAGCAGTGGGGGACAGGGAGTGCAGCCCCAGCATTTT. Amino acids: CASSGGQGVQPQHF.

The chain recombines TRBV18 with TRBJ2-3, with D possibly matching TRBD1 (5 bases). V was pared by 1 base and J by 2 bases, with 10 bases between. The CDR3 covers 15 residues. Germline loops: CDR1 KGHSH, CDR2 LQKENI. CDR3 in DNA: TGTGCCAGCTCACCACAGGGGTCATTCACAGATACGCAGTATTTT. Translation gives CASSPQGSFTDTQYF.

The chain couples TRBV6-5 to TRBJ1-2, with D tentatively TRBD1 (5 bases). CDR1 is MNHEY and CDR2 is SVGAGI in the germline V gene. Between the trimmed V and J ends, which lost 6 bases and 8 bases, there was a span of 10 bases. The CDR3 runs 11 residues. CDR3 amino acids: CASSQGSGYTF. The CDR3 DNA sequence: TGTGCCAGCAGCCAGGGCAGCGGCTACACCTTC.

The chain employs TRBV16 and TRBJ1-1; 7 nucleotides line up with TRBD1. The V gene's germline CDR1 is KGHSY and CDR2 FQNENV. J was trimmed by 0 bases and V by 2 bases; bases with no gene match: 6. CDR3 length equals 16 residues. The CDR3 nucleotides read TGTGCCAGCAGCCAACGCAGGGGGGGCATGAACACTGAAGCTTTCTTT. Translating it yields CASSQRRGGMNTEAFF.

The chain links TRBV7-8 to TRBJ2-7; TRBD1 is a possible D gene (6 bases). From germline, CDR1 is SGHVS and CDR2 FQNEAQ. This CDR3 spans 15 amino acids. Trimming cost V 5 bases and J 3 bases, with 17 bases left between them. CDR3 sequence reads: CASSLRPGHLYEQYF. As DNA, the CDR3 is TGTGCCAGCAGCCTCCGACCGGGACACCTCTACGAGCAGTACTTC.

The V gene is TRBV4-3, the J gene TRBJ2-1, with D perhaps TRBD1 or TRBD2 (6 bases each). Trimming left V 0 bases short and J 8 bases short, with 17 bases between. Germline-derived CDR1 and CDR2 are LGHNA and YSLEER. This CDR3 contains 16 residues. CDR3: CASSQDGKTGAYEQFF. CDR3 nucleotide sequence: TGCGCCAGCAGCCAAGACGGAAAGACGGGGGCCTATGAGCAGTTCTTC.

The J gene is TRBJ2-5, the V gene TRBV11-2, with TRBD1 matching over 10 bases. Germline V gene lookup returns CDR1 SGHAT and CDR2 FQNNGV. After removal of 2 bases from V and 6 bases from J, the junction contained 3 bases not matched to a gene. The CDR3 is made up of 14 amino acids. CDR3 sequence: CASSLPGQGKTQYF. CDR3 in DNA: TGTGCCAGCAGCTTACCGGGACAGGGGAAGACCCAGTACTTC.

The chain links TRBV5-4 to TRBJ1-6; 8 nucleotides agree with TRBD1. Trimming removed 5 bases from V and 9 bases from J; junction bases left unmatched: 10. This CDR3 region has 15 residues. CDR1 and CDR2 from the germline V gene are SGHNT and YYREEE (reference sequence). CDR3 sequence (DNA): TGTGCCAGCAGTGTGCAGGGGGCGCGGAGTTCACCCCTCCACTTT. Translating it yields CASSVQGARSSPLHF.

This sequence joins TRBV9 and TRBJ1-1; D uncertain. The CDR3 extends over 14 amino acids. Trimming removed 4 bases from V and 4 bases from J, with 14 bases in between. The V gene's germline CDR1 is SGDLS and CDR2 YYNGEE. The CDR3 bases are TGTGCCAGCAGCCTCGAGCCCCAGAGCACTGAAGCTTTCTTT. The encoded protein is CASSLEPQSTEAFF.

The V gene is TRBV9, the J gene TRBJ2-3, with 13 nucleotides matching TRBD2. The CDR3 loop spans 17 amino acids. Germline V gene data show CDR1 as SGDLS and CDR2 as YYNGEE. V shed 0 bases, J shed 4 bases, and the junction held 5 bases outside the gene matches. The CDR3 protein is CASSVGLGTSGADTQYF. The CDR3 bases are TGTGCCAGCAGCGTAGGGCTCGGGACTAGCGGGGCAGATACGCAGTATTTT. Together with reference TRBV9 and TRBJ2-3, the CDR3 gives the full variable domain: DSGVTQTPKHLITATGQRVTLRCSPRSGDLSVYWYQQSLDQGLQFLIQYYNGEERAKGNILERFSAQQFPDLHSELNLSSLELGDSALYFCASSVGLGTSGADTQYFGPGTRLTVL.

The chain is built from TRBV6-6 and TRBJ2-7, with TRBD1 as a possible D gene (6 bases). V lost 6 bases and J lost 2, with 17 bases in between. The CDR3 extends over 15 amino acids. Germline assignment: CDR1 MNHNY and CDR2 SVGAGI (reference sequence). CDR3 amino acids: CASRGARGATYEQYF. The CDR3 DNA reads TGTGCCAGCAGGGGGGCCCGAGGGGCCACCTACGAGCAGTACTTC.

This chain joins TRBV3-1 (or the pseudogene TRBV3-2) and TRBJ2-7; TRBD1 agrees at 7 bases. Germline CDR1 LGHDT, CDR2 YNNKEL (reference sequence). This CDR3 comprises 14 residues. J gave up 0 bases and V 5 bases, and 4 bases lay outside the gene matches. The CDR3 coding sequence is TGTGCCAGCAGCGTACGGGACAGCTCCTACGAGCAGTACTTC. The encoded protein is CASSVRDSSYEQYF.